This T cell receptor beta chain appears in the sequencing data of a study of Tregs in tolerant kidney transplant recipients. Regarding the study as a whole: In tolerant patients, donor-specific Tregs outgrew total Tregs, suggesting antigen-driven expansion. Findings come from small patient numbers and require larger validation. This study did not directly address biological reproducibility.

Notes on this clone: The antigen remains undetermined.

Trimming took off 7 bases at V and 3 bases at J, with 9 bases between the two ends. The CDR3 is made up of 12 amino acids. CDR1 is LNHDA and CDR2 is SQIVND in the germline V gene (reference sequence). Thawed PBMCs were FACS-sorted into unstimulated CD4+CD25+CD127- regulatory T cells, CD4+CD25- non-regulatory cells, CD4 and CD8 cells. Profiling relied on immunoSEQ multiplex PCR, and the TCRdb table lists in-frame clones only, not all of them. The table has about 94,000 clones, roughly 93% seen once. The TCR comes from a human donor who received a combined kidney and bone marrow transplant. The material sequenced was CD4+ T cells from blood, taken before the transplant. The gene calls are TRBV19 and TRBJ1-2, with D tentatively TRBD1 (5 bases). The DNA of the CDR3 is TGTGCCAGTAAGGACATTTACTATGGCTACACCTTC. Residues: CASKDIYYGYTF.